Here is one T cell receptor (beta chain) with its context. Its target is unknown. Relative to the germline gene, one junction end is altered; a read error may explain this. The sample belongs to a study of CD8+CD57+ T cells in acquired aplastic anemia. About the research overall: Each DNA sample taken from sorted CD4+ and CD8+ cells came to 3 to 4 ug on average. Broader study findings: Sharing between patients and controls was observed for twenty-nine CD8+ CDR3 sequences. Patient and control CD8+ Simpson's diversity was not significantly different.

The CDR3 consists of 14 residues. Germline V CDR1 and CDR2: ENHRY, SYGVKD. The authors sequenced patients whose flow cytometry had shown CD8+CD57+ cell expansion. Patients, without exception, had severe acquired aplastic anemia. Genomic DNA templated the TCR beta VDJ and CDR3 profiling. MiXCR was run by TCRdb on the reads, yielding one entry per CDR3 protein. The sample has around 200,000 distinct CDR3 sequences, about half seen once. The TCR sequence derives from a human donor with aplastic anemia. The V gene is TRBV10-3, the J gene TRBJ1-2; 9 bases fit TRBD1. The sequenced sample consisted of sorted CD4+, CD8+, or CD8+CD57+ T cells (not recorded which) from PBMCs. CDR3 DNA: TGCGCCGTCAGTGAACGACAGGGGGTTGATGGCTACACCTTC. It specifies CAVSERQGVDGYTF.